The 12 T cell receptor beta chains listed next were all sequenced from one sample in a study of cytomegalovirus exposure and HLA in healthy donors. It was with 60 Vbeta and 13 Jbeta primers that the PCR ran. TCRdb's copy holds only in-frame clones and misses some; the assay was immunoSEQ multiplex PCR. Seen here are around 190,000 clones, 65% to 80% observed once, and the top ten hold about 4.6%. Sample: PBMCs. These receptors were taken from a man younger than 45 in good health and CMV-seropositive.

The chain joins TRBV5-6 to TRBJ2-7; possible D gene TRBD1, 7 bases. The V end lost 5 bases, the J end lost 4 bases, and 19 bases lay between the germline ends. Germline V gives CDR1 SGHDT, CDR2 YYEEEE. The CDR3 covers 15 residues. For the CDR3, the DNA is TGTGCCAGCAGTCCTGGTGTGTCAGGGGGGTACGAGCAGTACTTC. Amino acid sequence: CASSPGVSGGYEQYF.

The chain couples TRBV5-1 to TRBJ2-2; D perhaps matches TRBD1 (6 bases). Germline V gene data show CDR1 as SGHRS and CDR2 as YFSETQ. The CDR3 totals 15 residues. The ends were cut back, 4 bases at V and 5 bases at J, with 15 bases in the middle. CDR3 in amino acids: CASSPARGGTGELFF. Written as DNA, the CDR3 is TGCGCCAGCAGCCCGGCCAGAGGGGGTACCGGGGAGCTGTTTTTT.

DNA for the CDR3: TGTGCCAGCAGCAAGGCAAGCGGGAGGTTGATAGATACGCAGTATTTT. It yields the protein CASSKASGRLIDTQYF. The chain has TRBV6-6 and TRBJ2-3; 9 bases are a match to TRBD2. The CDR3 is made up of 16 amino acids. Trimming removed 6 bases from V and 5 bases from J; junction bases left unmatched: 12. Germline lookup yields CDR1 MNHNY and CDR2 SVGAGI (reference sequence).

The CDR3 loop reads CASSLAPKPYEQYF. Here the CDR3 DNA reads TGTGCCAGCAGCTTAGCGCCTAAACCCTACGAGCAGTACTTC. The rearrangement uses TRBV7-8 and TRBJ2-7; no definite D call. V was trimmed by 0 bases and J by 2 bases, leaving 8 bases between them. CDR1 is SGHVS, CDR2 FQNEAQ, per germline. The CDR3 runs 14 residues.

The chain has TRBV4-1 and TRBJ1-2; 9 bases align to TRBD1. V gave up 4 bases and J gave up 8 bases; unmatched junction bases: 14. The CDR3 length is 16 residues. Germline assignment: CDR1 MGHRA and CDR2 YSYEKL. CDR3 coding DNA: TGCGCCAGCAGCCTCCGGGACAGGGAGCGATTGCGGGGCTACACCTTC. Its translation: CASSLRDRERLRGYTF.

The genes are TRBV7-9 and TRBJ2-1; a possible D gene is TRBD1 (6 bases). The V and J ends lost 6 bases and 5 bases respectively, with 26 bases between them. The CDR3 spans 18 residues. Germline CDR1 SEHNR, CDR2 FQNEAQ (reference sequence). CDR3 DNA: TGTGCCAGCAGTGTAGAGGTCAGGCGGGTTAGGACAGACAATGAGCAGTTCTTC. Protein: CASSVEVRRVRTDNEQFF.

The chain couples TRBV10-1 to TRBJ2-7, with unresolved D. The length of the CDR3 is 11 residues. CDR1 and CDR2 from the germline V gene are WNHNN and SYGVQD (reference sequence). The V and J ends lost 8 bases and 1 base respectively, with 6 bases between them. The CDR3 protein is CASPVSYEQYF. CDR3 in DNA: TGCGCCAGCCCAGTATCCTACGAGCAGTACTTC.

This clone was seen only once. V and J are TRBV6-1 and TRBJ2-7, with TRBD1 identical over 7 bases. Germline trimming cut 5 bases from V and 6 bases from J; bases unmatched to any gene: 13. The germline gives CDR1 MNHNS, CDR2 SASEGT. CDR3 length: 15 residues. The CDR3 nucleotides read TGTGCCAGCAGTCGCGGACAGGCGTCCGTCAGCGAGCAGTACTTC. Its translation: CASSRGQASVSEQYF.

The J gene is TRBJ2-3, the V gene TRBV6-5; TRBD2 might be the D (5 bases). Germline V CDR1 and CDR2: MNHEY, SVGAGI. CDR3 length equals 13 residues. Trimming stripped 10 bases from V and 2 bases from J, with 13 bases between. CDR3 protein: CATLEGFTDTQYF. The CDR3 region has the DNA TGTGCCACCCTAGAGGGATTCACAGATACGCAGTATTTT.

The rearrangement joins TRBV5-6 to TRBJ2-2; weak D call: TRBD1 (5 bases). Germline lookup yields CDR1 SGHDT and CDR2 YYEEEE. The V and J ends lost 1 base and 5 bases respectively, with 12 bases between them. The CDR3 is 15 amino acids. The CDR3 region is CASSLIDSRTGELFF. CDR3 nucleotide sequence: TGTGCCAGCAGCTTGATAGACAGCAGGACCGGGGAGCTGTTTTTT.

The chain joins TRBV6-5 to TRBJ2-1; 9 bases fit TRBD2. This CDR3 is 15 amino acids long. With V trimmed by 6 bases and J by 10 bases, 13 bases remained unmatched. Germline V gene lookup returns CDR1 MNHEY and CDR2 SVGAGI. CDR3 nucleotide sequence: TGTGCCAGCAGGGACCGAGGCGGGGGGGCTGTGGAGCAGTTCTTC. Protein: CASRDRGGGAVEQFF.

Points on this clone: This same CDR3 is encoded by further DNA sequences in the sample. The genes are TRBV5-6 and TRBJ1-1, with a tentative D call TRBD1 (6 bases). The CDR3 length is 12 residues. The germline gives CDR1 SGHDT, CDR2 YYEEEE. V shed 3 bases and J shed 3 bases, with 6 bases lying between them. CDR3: CASSSGDTEAFF. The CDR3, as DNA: TGTGCCAGCAGCTCAGGGGACACTGAAGCTTTCTTT.